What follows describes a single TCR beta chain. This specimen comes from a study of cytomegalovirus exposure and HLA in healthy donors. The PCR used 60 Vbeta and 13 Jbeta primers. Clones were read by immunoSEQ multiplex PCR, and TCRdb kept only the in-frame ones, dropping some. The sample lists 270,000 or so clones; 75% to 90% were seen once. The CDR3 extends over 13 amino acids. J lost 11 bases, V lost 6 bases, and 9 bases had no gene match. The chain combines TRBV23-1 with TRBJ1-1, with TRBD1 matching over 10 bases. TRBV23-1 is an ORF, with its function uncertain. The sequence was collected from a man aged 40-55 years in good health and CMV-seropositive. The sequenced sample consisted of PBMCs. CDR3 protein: CASSRDRGPYAFF. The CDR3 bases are TGCGCCAGCAGCCGTGACAGGGGGCCGTATGCTTTCTTT.